The 21 T cell receptor beta chains listed next were all sequenced from one sample in a study of blood T cells in healthy people across ages (dated by TCRdb to about 2015). Library creation used 5' RACE. Reads for this sample came from an Illumina HiSeq 2500. The second PCR ran for about 6 to 12 cycles and used a J-beta primer mix along with a sample-barcoded 5' primer. TCRdb trimmed the raw reads at Q25, called clones with MiXCR and kept productive beta chains. CDR3 protein duplicates are merged, each entry listing the most common genes and DNA. Present in this sample are about 800,000 distinct CDR3 sequences, roughly 25% of which were seen just once. Approximately 4% of the sample is in the top ten clones. These data were likewise used in another study, on T cells of mothers and their children.

The sample was blood. The receptor set was obtained from a boy between 10 and 17 years old in good health.

This clonotype was counted only a few times. This clone may be a read error of a much larger clone one base away. The chain has TRBV6-6 and TRBJ1-2; D may be TRBD1 (5 bases). Germline assignment: CDR1 MNHNY and CDR2 SVGAGI (reference sequence). The length of the CDR3 is 14 residues. V was trimmed by 11 bases and J by 8 bases, leaving 24 bases between them. The CDR3 protein is CACYRDYPAKGYTF. The CDR3 region has the DNA TGTGCCTGTTACCGGGACTACCCCGCTAAGGGCTACACCTTC.

The chain uses TRBV4-2 and TRBJ2-5; D possibly matches TRBD1 or TRBD2 (6 bases each). Germline V gives CDR1 LGHNA, CDR2 YNFKEQ. V was cut by 1 base and J by 2 bases, with 11 bases left in between. The CDR3 is 15 residues long. CDR3: CASSQGGGIQETQYF. The CDR3 DNA is TGTGCCAGCAGCCAAGGAGGGGGGATACAAGAGACCCAGTACTTC.

Comments on this clonotype: At one end the junction does not follow the germline gene, possibly because of a read error. V is TRBV20-1 and J is TRBJ2-4; 9 nucleotides match TRBD1. The CDR3 spans 12 residues. Germline CDR1 and CDR2: DFQATT and SNEGSKA (reference sequence). The CDR3 loop is CSAGDRANMQYF. As DNA, the CDR3 is TGCAGTGCTGGGGACAGGGCGAACATGCAGTACTTC.

This chain connects TRBV6-6 to TRBJ2-7; TRBD1 matches at 7 bases. This CDR3 is 12 amino acids long. Looked up from germline, CDR1 is MNHNY and CDR2 is SVGAGI (reference sequence). The trim removed 10 bases at V and 0 bases at J, leaving 3 bases unmatched. The CDR3, as DNA: TGTGCCACGGGACAGAGCTCCTACGAGCAGTACTTC. Residues: CATGQSSYEQYF.

This clonotype has just a few counts. The chain has TRBV7-2 and TRBJ2-5; 12 positions match TRBD2. After removal of 5 bases from V and 4 bases from J, the junction contained 8 bases not matched to a gene. CDR1 is SGHTA, CDR2 FQGNSA, per germline. CDR3 length equals 16 residues. The CDR3 loop is CASSTGLAGLLETQYF. The DNA for the CDR3 is TGTGCCAGCAGCACCGGACTAGCGGGATTGTTAGAGACCCAGTACTTC.

The chain uses TRBV12-3 or TRBV12-4 and TRBJ2-1, with a possible D match to TRBD2 (6 bases). Trimming left V 1 base short and J 8 bases short, with 9 bases between. There are 13 residues in the CDR3. In nucleotides, the CDR3 is TGTGCCAGCAGTTTAGGGGACTTCGATGAGCAGTTCTTC. Protein: CASSLGDFDEQFF.

The chain recombines TRBV29-1 with TRBJ1-4; D not certain. CDR1 is SQVTM and CDR2 is ANQGSEA in the germline V gene. V lost 4 bases, J lost 4 bases, and 10 bases lay in between. The CDR3 extends over 13 amino acids. CDR3 sequence (DNA): TGCAGCGTTGCTGGACGGTTTAATGAAAAACTGTTTTTT. Its translation is CSVAGRFNEKLFF.

This clonotype appeared a few times. The V and J genes are TRBV29-1 and TRBJ2-7; 11 positions agree with TRBD1. Germline lookup yields CDR1 SQVTM and CDR2 ANQGSEA. Trimming removed 7 bases from V and 4 bases from J; junction bases left unmatched: 12. This CDR3 region has 15 residues. CDR3 DNA sequence: TGCAGCGCTGGGGGCCCGGGACAGGGGGGTTACGAGCAGTACTTC. Translated, it gives CSAGGPGQGGYEQYF.

In its sample, this clonotype was seen a few times. The CDR3 nucleotides read TGTGCCAGCAGCTTGACTAGCGTTTTTGCCTACAATGAGCAGTTCTTC. Protein: CASSLTSVFAYNEQFF. The rearrangement uses TRBV9 and TRBJ2-1; TRBD2 aligns across 8 bases. The ends lost 4 bases at V and 2 bases at J; junction bases unmatched: 8. CDR1 is SGDLS and CDR2 is YYNGEE in the germline V gene. This CDR3 is 16 amino acids long. The variable domain in full, with the rest retrieved from reference TRBV9 and TRBJ2-1, is DSGVTQTPKHLITATGQRVTLRCSPRSGDLSVYWYQQSLDQGLQFLIQYYNGEERAKGNILERFSAQQFPDLHSELNLSSLELGDSALYFCASSLTSVFAYNEQFFGPGTRLTVL.

The V gene is TRBV19, the J gene TRBJ2-1, with D uncertain. Germline assignment: CDR1 LNHDA and CDR2 SQIVND (reference sequence). The CDR3 contains 13 residues. Deletions cut 2 bases from V and 7 bases from J, with 9 bases between. This CDR3 is CASSISLTNEQFF. CDR3 bases: TGTGCCAGTAGTATATCCCTTACTAATGAGCAGTTCTTC.

This clonotype turned up a few times. This chain joins TRBV7-9 and TRBJ1-5; perhaps TRBD1 as D (6 bases). V was clipped by 1 base and J by 0 bases, with 13 bases between them. Germline V gives CDR1 SEHNR, CDR2 FQNEAQ (reference sequence). CDR3 size: 17 residues. The DNA for the CDR3 is TGTGCCAGCAGCTTAGAGGACAGACCAAATAGCAATCAGCCCCAGCATTTT. Encoded protein: CASSLEDRPNSNQPQHF.

This clonotype was observed a few times. The rearrangement uses TRBV27 and TRBJ1-5; 8 nucleotides align to TRBD1. The ends lost 1 base at V and 2 bases at J; junction bases unmatched: 4. The germline V gene has CDR1 MNHEY and CDR2 SMNVEV (reference sequence). The CDR3 is 16 amino acids. This CDR3 is CASSLFPTGGNQPQHF. CDR3 bases: TGTGCCAGCAGTTTATTCCCGACAGGGGGCAATCAGCCCCAGCATTTT.

V usage is TRBV12-3 or TRBV12-4 and J usage is TRBJ2-5; TRBD2 aligns across 9 bases. The J call is in doubt because the DNA end fits TRBJ2-7 better. The CDR3 consists of 16 residues. Here the CDR3 DNA reads TGTGCCAGCAGCCCCGATAGCGGGGGCCTTTCCTACGAGCAGTACTTC. As protein: CASSPDSGGLSYEQYF.

This clonotype came up a few times. The CDR3 is CASRPSKLAGVYSEQFF. The CDR3 nucleotides are TGTGCCAGCAGACCCTCTAAACTAGCGGGAGTTTATAGTGAGCAGTTCTTC. V and J are TRBV28 and TRBJ2-1, with 11 bases fitting TRBD2. The V segment lost 6 bases and the J segment 9 bases; nucleotides outside the gene matches: 16. Germline V gene sequence: CDR1 MDHEN, CDR2 SYDVKM. The CDR3 contains 17 residues.

The table lists this clonotype with a few counts. J is TRBJ2-7 and V is TRBV4-2, with 8 bases matching TRBD2. The germline gives CDR1 LGHNA, CDR2 YNFKEQ. This CDR3 has 16 amino acids. The ends lost 4 bases at V and 2 bases at J; junction bases unmatched: 10. The CDR3 sequence: CASSPLVAGLAYEQYF. The CDR3 DNA follows: TGTGCCAGCAGCCCTCTTGTAGCGGGACTAGCCTACGAGCAGTACTTC.

V usage is TRBV4-1 and J usage is TRBJ2-4; unclear D gene. Trimming cost V 2 bases and J 0 bases, with 8 bases left between them. Germline lookup yields CDR1 MGHRA and CDR2 YSYEKL. The CDR3 has 15 amino acids. Written as DNA, the CDR3 is TGCGCCAGCAGCCAATTAGGGCTAGCCAAAAACATTCAGTACTTC. Amino acids: CASSQLGLAKNIQYF.

The V gene is TRBV12-3 or TRBV12-4, the J gene TRBJ2-7; D not resolved. Trimming pared 5 bases from V and 3 bases from J, leaving 14 bases between. This CDR3 is built from 14 residues. The CDR3 DNA reads TGTGCCAGCAGTCTATTCCCGGGCCTCTACGAGCAGTACTTC. Translated: CASSLFPGLYEQYF.

The chain employs TRBV29-1 and TRBJ2-1; TRBD1 is a possible D gene (5 bases). The J call is in doubt because the DNA end fits TRBJ1-2 better. CDR3 length: 12 amino acids. Germline CDR1 SQVTM, CDR2 ANQGSEA. The CDR3 DNA sequence: TGCAGCGGGGGGGGGGACAACTATGGCTACACCTTC. It yields the protein CSGGGDNYGYTF.

The rearrangement joins TRBV5-1 to TRBJ1-1; tentative D call: TRBD1 (5 bases). This CDR3 has 15 residues. V dropped 2 bases and J dropped 0 bases, with 11 bases sitting between them. The germline V gene has CDR1 SGHRS and CDR2 YFSETQ. The CDR3 reads CASSFLDNLNTEAFF. DNA for the CDR3: TGCGCCAGCAGCTTCTTGGACAACTTGAACACTGAAGCTTTCTTT.

The table lists this clonotype with a few counts. V gene TRBV20-1 combines with J gene TRBJ2-3; 16 nucleotides agree with TRBD2. CDR3 length: 18 amino acids. Germline CDR1 DFQATT, CDR2 SNEGSKA (reference sequence). Losses at the gene ends were 6 bases for V and 5 bases for J; bases not matched to a gene: 14. The CDR3 reads CSALIPGLAGGPRDTQYF. In DNA form, the CDR3 reads TGCAGTGCCTTAATTCCGGGACTAGCGGGGGGGCCGAGAGATACGCAGTATTTT.

The chain has TRBV7-2 and TRBJ1-2; the D is unclear. The CDR3 contains 12 residues. CDR1 and CDR2 (germline): SGHTA, FQGNSA. Trimming left V 5 bases short and J 8 bases short, with 12 bases between. DNA of the CDR3: TGTGCCAGCAGCCTCCTTCTTGGGGGCTACACCTTC. It yields the protein CASSLLLGGYTF.